These 22 T cell receptor beta chains came from one sample sequenced in a study of T cells in Graves' hyperthyroidism and ophthalmopathy. RNA transcripts yielded amplified TCR beta CDR3 regions. An initial round of RT-PCR targeting the TCR CDR3 relied on the HTBI primer set. TCRdb re-called the multiplex PCR reads with MiXCR, one entry per CDR3 protein. The table lists roughly 250,000 distinct CDR3 sequences, roughly 22% of them singletons. The sample consisted of blood. The receptors here all came from a man under 40 with Graves' ophthalmopathy.

The chain recombines TRBV10-3 with TRBJ1-5; D is unclear. Germline CDR1 is ENHRY and CDR2 is SYGVKD. With 2 bases removed from V and 4 bases from J, the gap between germline ends came to 3 bases. CDR3 length: 12 amino acids. Here the CDR3 reads CAISETNQPQHF. DNA of the CDR3: TGTGCCATCAGTGAGACTAATCAGCCCCAGCATTTT.

The sample holds many counts of this clonotype. This chain uses TRBV11-2 with TRBJ2-7; D uncertain. The germline V and J ends were trimmed by 1 base and 6 bases, with 10 bases remaining between them. The V gene's germline CDR1 is SGHAT and CDR2 FQNNGV. This CDR3 is 13 amino acids long. The DNA of the CDR3 is TGTGCCAGCAGCTTAGTCGTGGGTGGCGAGCAGTACTTC. It encodes CASSLVVGGEQYF.

The chain employs TRBV3-1 and TRBJ2-3, with TRBD2 as a possible D gene (5 bases). V was shortened by 1 base and J by 0 bases, with 14 bases between the two germline ends. The CDR3 covers 17 residues. Germline assignment: CDR1 LGHDT and CDR2 YNNKEL (reference sequence). Here the CDR3 reads CASSQAGIVPSTDTQYF. The CDR3 bases are TGTGCCAGCAGCCAAGCGGGGATTGTCCCTAGCACAGATACGCAGTATTTT.

This rearrangement joins TRBV28 to TRBJ1-1, with unresolved D. CDR1 and CDR2 (germline): MDHEN, SYDVKM. Trimming pared 7 bases from V and 6 bases from J, leaving 9 bases between. The CDR3 is 11 residues long. The CDR3 nucleotides read TGTGCCAGCACTCAGAGGGCTGAAGCTTTCTTT. Amino acid sequence: CASTQRAEAFF.

As regards this clonotype: At one of its ends the junction is not consistent with the germline gene, which may arise from a read error. The V call is TRBV30, the J call TRBJ2-1; no reliable D call. The CDR3 totals 15 residues. Germline CDR1 is GTSNPN and CDR2 is SVGIG (reference sequence). CDR3 nucleotide sequence: TGTGCCTGGAGTGTACGCCACTTATATTTCAATGAGCAGTCCTTC. Its translation: CAWSVRHLYFNEQSF.

V is TRBV12-5 and J is TRBJ2-3, with 7 bases matching TRBD2. V lost 7 bases, J lost 4 bases, and 8 bases stayed unmatched. The CDR3 length is 14 residues. Germline-derived CDR1 and CDR2 are LGHNT and FRNRAP. CDR3 DNA: TGTGCTAGTGCCCCCCCGGCGGGGGCAGATACGCAGTATTTT. It specifies CASAPPAGADTQYF.

Only a few counts were recorded for this clonotype. The rearrangement uses TRBV18 and TRBJ1-6, with TRBD1 identical over 7 bases. Looked up from germline, CDR1 is KGHSH and CDR2 is LQKENI. Trimming removed 3 bases from V and 10 bases from J; junction bases left unmatched: 6. CDR3 length: 14 amino acids. The CDR3 spells CASSPRQGVSPLHF. Written as DNA, the CDR3 is TGTGCCAGCTCACCCCGACAGGGCGTCTCACCCCTCCACTTT.

This clonotype was counted ten times or more. This chain connects TRBV30 to TRBJ2-1; 9 nucleotides line up with TRBD1. V lost 5 bases and J lost 7; bases outside the gene matches: 6. Per the germline V gene, CDR1 is GTSNPN and CDR2 is SVGIG (reference sequence). The CDR3 has 13 residues. The CDR3 region is CAWDSDRGNEQFF. CDR3 coding DNA: TGTGCCTGGGATTCCGACAGGGGGAATGAGCAGTTCTTC.

This clonotype was observed a handful of times. This chain uses TRBV2 with TRBJ2-4; weak D call: TRBD1 (6 bases). Germline V lookup: CDR1 SNHLY, CDR2 FYNNEI. V was cut by 6 bases and J by 4 bases, with 16 bases left in between. The CDR3 loop spans 15 amino acids. CDR3 amino acids: CASRVVRQGKNIQYF. For the CDR3, the DNA is TGTGCCAGCAGGGTGGTCCGGCAGGGGAAAAACATTCAGTACTTC.

V usage is TRBV24-1 and J usage is TRBJ2-3; D is ambiguous. CDR1 is KGHDR and CDR2 is SFDVKD in the germline V gene. The CDR3 contains 15 residues. V was shortened by 2 bases and J by 0 bases, with 8 bases between the two germline ends. For the CDR3, the DNA is TGTGCCACCAGTGATTCAGTGGGTAGCACAGATACGCAGTATTTT. It yields the protein CATSDSVGSTDTQYF.

The chain is built from TRBV28 and TRBJ2-7; TRBD2 aligns across 8 bases. The ends lost 6 bases at V and 5 bases at J; junction bases unmatched: 6. The CDR3 is 13 residues long. Germline V CDR1 and CDR2: MDHEN, SYDVKM. The CDR3 bases are TGTGCCAGCAGCCTTAGCGGGACCGACGAGCAGTACTTC. As protein: CASSLSGTDEQYF.

This clonotype came up many times. The chain combines TRBV2 with TRBJ1-1; D possibly corresponds to TRBD1 (6 bases). This CDR3 region has 14 residues. V shed 2 bases and J shed 5 bases, with 12 bases lying between them. The germline V gene has CDR1 SNHLY and CDR2 FYNNEI. The CDR3 reads CASSEWGARTEAFF. CDR3 nucleotides: TGTGCCAGCAGTGAATGGGGGGCAAGGACTGAAGCTTTCTTT.

Only a few counts were recorded for this clonotype. This rearrangement joins TRBV7-2 to TRBJ2-1; 9 nucleotides align to TRBD2. The CDR3 is 17 amino acids. CDR1 is SGHTA, CDR2 FQGNSA, per germline. With 3 bases clipped from V and 4 bases from J, the junction kept 10 bases outside the gene matches. CDR3 sequence: CASSFTGTAGGYNEQFF. DNA of the CDR3: TGTGCCAGCAGCTTCACCGGGACCGCGGGGGGGTACAATGAGCAGTTCTTC.

This clonotype was found a few times. The chain uses TRBV28 and TRBJ2-2, with 8 bases identical to TRBD2. In germline, CDR1 is MDHEN, CDR2 SYDVKM. With V trimmed by 6 bases and J by 6 bases, 9 bases remained unmatched. This CDR3 comprises 15 residues. CDR3: CASSRVSGKAGELFF. CDR3 coding DNA: TGTGCCAGCAGCCGGGTTAGCGGGAAGGCCGGGGAGCTGTTTTTT.

This clonotype was seen at least ten times. The rearrangement links TRBV6-1 to TRBJ2-1; 16 bases fit TRBD2. The CDR3 spans 17 residues. Germline CDR1 reads MNHNS; CDR2 reads SASEGT. V shed 7 bases, J shed 10 bases, and the junction held 13 bases outside the gene matches. The CDR3 DNA reads as TGTGCCAGCAACATCGGGACTAGCGGGAGGGCCATCCGGGAGCAGTTCTTC. Amino acid sequence: CASNIGTSGRAIREQFF.

On this clonotype itself: One end of the junction is discordant with germline, which a read error may explain. Written as DNA, the CDR3 is TGTGCCGGCAGCCTCCCGGGGGCTGGCTATGGCTACACCTTC. Protein: CAGSLPGAGYGYTF. The chain joins TRBV28 to TRBJ1-2; the D gene is possibly TRBD1 (6 bases). Germline lookup yields CDR1 MDHEN and CDR2 SYDVKM. The CDR3 covers 14 residues.

The chain is built from TRBV11-3 and TRBJ1-1, with D tentatively TRBD1 (6 bases). Germline lookup yields CDR1 SGHNT and CDR2 YENEEA. V dropped 5 bases and J dropped 10 bases, with 14 bases sitting between them. The CDR3 has 12 residues. CDR3 loop: CASSTRLQGAFF. CDR3 nucleotides: TGTGCCAGCAGCACTCGTCTACAGGGAGCTTTCTTT.

This clonotype was seen only a few times. The chain carries TRBV28 and TRBJ1-5, with D hard to call. Trimming cost V 6 bases and J 4 bases, with 4 bases left between them. The CDR3 runs 11 residues. Germline V CDR1 and CDR2: MDHEN, SYDVKM. The CDR3 spells CASRGNQPQHF. As DNA, the CDR3 is TGTGCCAGCAGAGGTAATCAGCCCCAGCATTTT.

Concerning this clonotype: A single base separates this from a much larger clone, so it may be a read error. DNA of the CDR3: TGCAGTGCTCATACAGGGGTCAATAAGCAGTTCTTC. Translation: CSAHTGVNKQFF. The rearrangement uses TRBV20-1 and TRBJ2-1; 7 bases align to TRBD1. CDR3 length: 12 residues. The germline V gene has CDR1 DFQATT and CDR2 SNEGSKA (reference sequence).

This clonotype appeared many times. The CDR3 reads CASSEDRAYEQYF. The CDR3 coding sequence is TGTGCCAGCAGTGAGGACCGAGCCTACGAGCAGTACTTC. V usage is TRBV6-1 and J usage is TRBJ2-7; D is undetermined. CDR1 and CDR2 from the germline V gene are MNHNS and SASEGT. The CDR3 length is 13 residues. V was cut by 3 bases and J by 2 bases, with 8 bases left in between.

This clonotype has ten or more counts. This rearrangement joins TRBV6-1 to TRBJ2-7; 10 positions match TRBD1. The V gene's germline CDR1 is MNHNS and CDR2 SASEGT. The V and J ends lost 5 bases and 2 bases, in that order; junction bases with no gene match: 6. There are 15 residues in the CDR3. CDR3 loop: CASSPRDRGTYEQYF. CDR3 DNA: TGTGCCAGCAGTCCCCGGGACAGGGGTACCTACGAGCAGTACTTC.

This clonotype was observed many times. The chain links TRBV3-1 to TRBJ2-6, with D hard to call. The CDR3 covers 14 residues. V was clipped by 2 bases and J by 0 bases, with 2 bases between them. Germline assignment: CDR1 LGHDT and CDR2 YNNKEL (reference sequence). CDR3 loop: CASSQTSGANVLTF. CDR3 DNA sequence: TGTGCCAGCAGCCAAACCTCTGGGGCCAACGTCCTGACTTTC. Full variable domain (rest looked up from reference TRBV3-1 and TRBJ2-6): DTAVSQTPKYLVTQMGNDKSIKCEQNLGHDTMYWYKQDSKKFLKIMFSYNNKELIINETVPNRFSPKSPDKAHLNLHINSLELGDSAVYFCASSQTSGANVLTFGAGSRLTVL.